The T cell receptor (beta chain) under discussion was sequenced for a study of blood T cell repertoires in COVID-19. The CDR3 covers 16 residues. Trimming took 6 bases from V and 5 from J; bases not matched to a gene: 11. The germline gives CDR1 LNHDA, CDR2 SQIVND (reference sequence). Per the study methods: Amplified reference gene primers provided the basis for estimating nucleated cell counts. Sequenced by immunoSEQ multiplex PCR; TCRdb stores in-frame clones only, minus some. V, J and clone size were drawn from that table, and D and trimming were deduced from the DNA. The sample consists of fewer than 300,000 clones, roughly 85% of them appearing once. All enrollees were roughly 18 to 89 years old and from approximately 25 US areas.

This chain connects TRBV19 to TRBJ2-3; TRBD2 aligns across 10 bases. Sequenced input: PBMCs or T cells enriched from blood (not recorded which). The receptor's source is a woman aged 45-59 years who had recovered from COVID-19. The CDR3 bases are TGTGCCAGTAGCCAATTCGGGCTAGCGGGAGTAGATACGCAGTATTTT. Translation: CASSQFGLAGVDTQYF.